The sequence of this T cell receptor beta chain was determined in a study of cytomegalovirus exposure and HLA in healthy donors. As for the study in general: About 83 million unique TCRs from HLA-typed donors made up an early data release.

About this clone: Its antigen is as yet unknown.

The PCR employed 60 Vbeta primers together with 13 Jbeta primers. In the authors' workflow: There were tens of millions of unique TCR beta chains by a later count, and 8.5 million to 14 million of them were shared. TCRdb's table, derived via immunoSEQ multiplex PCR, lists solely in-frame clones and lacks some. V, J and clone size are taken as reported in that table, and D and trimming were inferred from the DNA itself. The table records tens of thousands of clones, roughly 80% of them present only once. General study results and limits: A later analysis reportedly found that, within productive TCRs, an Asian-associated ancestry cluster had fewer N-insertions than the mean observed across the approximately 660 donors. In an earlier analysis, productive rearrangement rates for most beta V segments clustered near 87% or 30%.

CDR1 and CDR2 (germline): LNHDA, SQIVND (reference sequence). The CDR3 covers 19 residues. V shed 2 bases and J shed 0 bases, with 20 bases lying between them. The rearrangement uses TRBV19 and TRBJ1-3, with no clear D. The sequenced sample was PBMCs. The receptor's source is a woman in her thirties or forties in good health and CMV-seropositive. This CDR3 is CASSIRAHWGADSGNTIYF. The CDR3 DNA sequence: TGTGCCAGTAGTATAAGGGCGCACTGGGGAGCAGACTCTGGAAACACCATATATTTT.